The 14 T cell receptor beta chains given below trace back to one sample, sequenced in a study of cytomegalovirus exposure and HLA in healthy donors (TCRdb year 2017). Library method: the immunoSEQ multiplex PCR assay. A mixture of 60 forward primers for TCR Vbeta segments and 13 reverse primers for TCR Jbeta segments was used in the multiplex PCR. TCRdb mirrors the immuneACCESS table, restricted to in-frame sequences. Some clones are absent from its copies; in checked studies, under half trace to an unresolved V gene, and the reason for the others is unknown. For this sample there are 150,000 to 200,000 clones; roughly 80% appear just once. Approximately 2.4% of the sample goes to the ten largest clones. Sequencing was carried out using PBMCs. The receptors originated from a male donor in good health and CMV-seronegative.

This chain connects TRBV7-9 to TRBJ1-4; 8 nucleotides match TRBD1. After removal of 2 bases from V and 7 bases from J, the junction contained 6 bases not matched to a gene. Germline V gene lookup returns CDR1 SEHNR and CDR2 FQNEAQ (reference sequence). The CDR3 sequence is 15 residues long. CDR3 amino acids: CASSLRDRRGEKLFF. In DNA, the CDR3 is TGTGCCAGCAGCTTACGGGACAGGCGTGGTGAAAAACTGTTTTTT.

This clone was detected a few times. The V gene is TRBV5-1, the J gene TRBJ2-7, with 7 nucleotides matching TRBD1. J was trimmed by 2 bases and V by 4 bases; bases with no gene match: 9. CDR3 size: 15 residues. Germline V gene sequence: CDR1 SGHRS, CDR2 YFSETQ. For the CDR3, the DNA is TGCGCCAGCAGCCCCGGGGACAGTCGAACCTACGAGCAGTACTTC. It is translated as CASSPGDSRTYEQYF.

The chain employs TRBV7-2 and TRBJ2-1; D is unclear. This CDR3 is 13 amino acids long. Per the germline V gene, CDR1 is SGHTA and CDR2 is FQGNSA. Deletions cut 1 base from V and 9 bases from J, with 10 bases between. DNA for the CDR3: TGTGCCAGCAGCTTAGAATCGTACGGTGAGCAGTTCTTC. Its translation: CASSLESYGEQFF.

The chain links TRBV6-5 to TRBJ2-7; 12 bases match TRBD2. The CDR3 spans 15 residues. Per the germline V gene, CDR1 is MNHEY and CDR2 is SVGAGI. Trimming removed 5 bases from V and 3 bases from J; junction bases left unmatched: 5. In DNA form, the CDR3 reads TGTGCCAGCAGTATTCGACTAGCGGGGGTCTACGAGCAGTACTTC. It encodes CASSIRLAGVYEQYF.

The CDR3 nucleotides are TGTGCCAGCAGTGCAACGGGGGGGCCTGCAGATACGCAGTATTTT. Amino acids: CASSATGGPADTQYF. The chain joins TRBV6-4 to TRBJ2-3, with TRBD2 identical over 8 bases. V lost 4 bases to trimming and J lost 4 bases; unmatched junction nucleotides: 7. Germline lookup yields CDR1 MRHNA and CDR2 SNTAGT. The CDR3 has 15 amino acids.

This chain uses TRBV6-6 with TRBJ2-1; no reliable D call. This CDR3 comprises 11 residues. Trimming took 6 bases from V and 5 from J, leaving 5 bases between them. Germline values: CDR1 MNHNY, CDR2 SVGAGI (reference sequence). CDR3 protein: CASRLNNEQFF. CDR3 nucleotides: TGTGCCAGCAGACTCAACAATGAGCAGTTCTTC.

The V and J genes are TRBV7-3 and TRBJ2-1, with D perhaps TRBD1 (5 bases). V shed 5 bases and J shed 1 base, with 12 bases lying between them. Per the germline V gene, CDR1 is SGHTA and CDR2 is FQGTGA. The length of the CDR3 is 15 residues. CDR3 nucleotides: TGTGCCAGCAGCCCCCGCAGGGTTTCCTACAATGAGCAGTTCTTC. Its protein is CASSPRRVSYNEQFF.

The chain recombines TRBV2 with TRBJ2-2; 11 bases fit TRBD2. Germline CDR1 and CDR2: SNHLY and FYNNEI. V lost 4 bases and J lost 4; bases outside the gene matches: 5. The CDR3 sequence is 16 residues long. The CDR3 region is CASSVTSGSGTGELFF. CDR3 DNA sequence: TGTGCCAGCAGTGTTACTAGCGGGAGCGGCACCGGGGAGCTGTTTTTT. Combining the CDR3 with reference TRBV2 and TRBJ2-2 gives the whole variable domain EPEVTQTPSHQVTQMGQEVILRCVPISNHLYFYWYRQILGQKVEFLVSFYNNEISEKSEIFDDQFSVERPDGSNFTLKIRSTKLEDSAMYFCASSVTSGSGTGELFFGEGSRLTVL.

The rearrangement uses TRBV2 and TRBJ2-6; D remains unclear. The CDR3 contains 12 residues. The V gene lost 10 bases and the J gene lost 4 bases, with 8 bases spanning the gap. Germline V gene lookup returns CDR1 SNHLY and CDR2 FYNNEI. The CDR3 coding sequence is TGTGCCACCCTTCCCGGGGCCAACGTCCTGACTTTC. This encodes CATLPGANVLTF.

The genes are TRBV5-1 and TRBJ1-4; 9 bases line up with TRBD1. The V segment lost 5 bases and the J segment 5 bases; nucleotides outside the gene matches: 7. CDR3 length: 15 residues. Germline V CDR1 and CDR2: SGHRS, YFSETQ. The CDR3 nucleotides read TGCGCCAGCAGACCTCCGGGACAGGGAAATGAAAAACTGTTTTTT. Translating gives CASRPPGQGNEKLFF.

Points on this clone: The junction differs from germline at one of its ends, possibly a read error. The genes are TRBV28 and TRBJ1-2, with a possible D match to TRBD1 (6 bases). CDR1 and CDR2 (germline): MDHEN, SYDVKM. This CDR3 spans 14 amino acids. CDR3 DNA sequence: TGTGCCAGCAGTCCAGGACAGTCCTACTATGGCTACCCCTTC. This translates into CASSPGQSYYGYPF.

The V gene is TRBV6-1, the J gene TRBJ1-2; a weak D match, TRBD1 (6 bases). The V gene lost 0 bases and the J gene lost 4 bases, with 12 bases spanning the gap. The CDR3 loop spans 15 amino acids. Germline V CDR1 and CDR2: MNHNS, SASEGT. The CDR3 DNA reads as TGTGCCAGCAGTGAAGCGGTGGGGGGGGCCTATGGCTACACCTTC. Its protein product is CASSEAVGGAYGYTF.

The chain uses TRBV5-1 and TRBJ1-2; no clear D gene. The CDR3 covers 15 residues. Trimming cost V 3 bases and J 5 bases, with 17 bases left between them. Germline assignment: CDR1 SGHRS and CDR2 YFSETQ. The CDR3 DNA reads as TGCGCCAGCAGCTCCACTTTAGCTGCCGGGTATGGCTACACCTTC. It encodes CASSSTLAAGYGYTF.

The DNA for the CDR3 is TGTGCCAGTAGTATAGAGCGATTCTCTGGAAACACCATATATTTT. Translating gives CASSIERFSGNTIYF. The J gene is TRBJ1-3, the V gene TRBV19; D uncertain. The CDR3 is made up of 15 amino acids. Germline CDR1 LNHDA, CDR2 SQIVND (reference sequence). V lost 0 bases, J lost 0 bases, and 6 bases lay in between.